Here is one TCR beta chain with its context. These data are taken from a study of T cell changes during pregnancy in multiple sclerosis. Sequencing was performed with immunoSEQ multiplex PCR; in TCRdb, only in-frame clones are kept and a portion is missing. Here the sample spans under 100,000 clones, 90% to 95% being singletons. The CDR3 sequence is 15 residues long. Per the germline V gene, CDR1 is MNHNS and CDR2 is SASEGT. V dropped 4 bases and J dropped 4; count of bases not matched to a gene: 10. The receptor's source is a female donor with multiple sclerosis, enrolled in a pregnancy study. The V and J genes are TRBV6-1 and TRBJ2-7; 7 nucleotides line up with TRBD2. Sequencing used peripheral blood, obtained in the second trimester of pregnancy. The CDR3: CASSAWRPGGYEQYF. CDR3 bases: TGTGCCAGCAGTGCGTGGAGACCGGGGGGATACGAGCAGTACTTC.